What follows describes a single T cell receptor beta chain. In the original workflow: Cell counts per sample came from amplifying reference gene primers. Only in-frame clones appear in the TCRdb table, and some are missing; sequencing was by immunoSEQ multiplex PCR. That table furnishes V, J and clone size, whereas the DNA furnished D and trimming. The profile shows under 250,000 clones, 82% of them singletons. V was clipped by 6 bases and J by 4 bases, with 10 bases between them. Germline CDR1 and CDR2: MNHEY and SVGAGI. This CDR3 is 14 amino acids long. These data originate in a study of blood T cell repertoires in COVID-19. As for the study in general: Spain, Italy and the United States supplied samples that represented acute and convalescent COVID-19. PBMCs, B-cell-depleted T cells, or T cells were the source of the cDNA or gDNA that made up the material.

The gene calls are TRBV6-5 and TRBJ1-6, with TRBD1 as a possible D gene (6 bases). The sequence was obtained from a woman of 80 years or more with acute or convalescent COVID-19. The sample comprised peripheral blood. The CDR3 DNA reads TGTGCCAGCAGACCACAGGGATATAATTCACCCCTCCACTTT. It encodes CASRPQGYNSPLHF.